This T cell receptor beta chain is from a study of blood T cell repertoires in COVID-19. Overall study context: Samples representing acute and convalescent COVID-19 were sourced from the United States, Italy and Spain. Nucleic acid was either cDNA or gDNA, and it came from T cells, B-cell-depleted T cells, or PBMCs.

The CDR3 has 16 residues. Trimming stripped 5 bases from V and 5 bases from J, with 19 bases between. CDR1 SGHAT and CDR2 FQNNGV come from the germline V gene. In the original workflow: Nucleated cell number was recorded as an estimate derived from reference gene primer amplification. Profiled with immunoSEQ multiplex PCR; TCRdb holds only in-frame clones, not every one. V and J calls and clone size are copied from that table; D and trimming were computed from the DNA. The repertoire holds 150,000 to 200,000 clones, about four fifths seen once, with around 2.4% in the top ten. The sequenced material came from peripheral blood. This sequence originates from a human donor with acute or convalescent COVID-19. The donor label of this sample is uncertain. The V gene is TRBV11-2, the J gene TRBJ2-1; tentatively, D is TRBD2 (6 bases). The CDR3 is CASSAPRDSSNNEQFF. DNA for the CDR3: TGTGCCAGCAGCGCCCCCCGGGACTCTTCTAACAATGAGCAGTTCTTC.